Detailed here is one T cell receptor beta chain. An end of the junction differs from the germline gene, which may be a read error. This entry comes from a study of T cells in Graves' hyperthyroidism and ophthalmopathy. On the study more broadly: The initial diagnosis was the point when peripheral blood was collected, ahead of any treatment.

RNA transcripts provided the source from which TCR beta CDR3 regions were amplified. During a first-round RT-PCR of the TCR CDR3, the HTBI primer set was used. TCRdb analysed the multiplex PCR reads with MiXCR anew, one entry per CDR3 protein. This sample has a few hundred thousand distinct CDR3 sequences, with about a sixth found just once. The CDR3 runs to 14 residues. Germline CDR1 reads DFQATT; CDR2 reads SNEGSKA (reference sequence). Sequences were obtained from blood. The chain couples TRBV20-1 to TRBJ2-1, with unresolved D. This clonotype originated in a woman in her thirties with Graves' hyperthyroidism. DNA for the CDR3: TGCAGTGCTAGAGATCTCCGAGAGGTCAATGAGCAGCTCTTC. The encoded protein is CSARDLREVNEQLF.